This TCR beta chain was sequenced during a study of T cell changes during pregnancy in multiple sclerosis. CDR3 length equals 14 residues. V dropped 2 bases and J dropped 8 bases, with 15 bases sitting between them. Germline V gives CDR1 SEHNR, CDR2 FQNEAQ (reference sequence). In its sample, this clone was seen a few times. Assay: immunoSEQ multiplex PCR; the TCRdb copy retains only in-frame clones and omits some. This sample has about 59,000 clones, with around 94% found just once. The sample here was CD8+ T cells from peripheral blood mononuclear cells, taken after pregnancy. The receptor's source is a female donor with multiple sclerosis, enrolled in a pregnancy study. V usage is TRBV7-9 and J usage is TRBJ1-2; D is perhaps TRBD1 (5 bases). The DNA for the CDR3 is TGTGCCAGCAGCTTACGCGGGGACCCAAGGGGCTACACCTTC. It codes for CASSLRGDPRGYTF.